These 18 T cell receptor beta chains were sequenced from one sample in a study of blood T cell repertoires in COVID-19. Data came from immunoSEQ multiplex PCR; TCRdb stores just in-frame clones and leaves some out. The sample includes about 410,000 clones, 75% to 90% of them seen just once. The sequenced sample consisted of peripheral blood. These receptors all stem from a woman younger than 45 with active or convalescent COVID-19.

This rearrangement joins TRBV5-4 to TRBJ2-3, with no clear D. The CDR3 has 13 residues. Between the trimmed V and J ends, which lost 4 bases and 4 bases, there was a span of 10 bases. Looked up from germline, CDR1 is SGHNT and CDR2 is YYREEE (reference sequence). The CDR3 nucleotides are TGTGCCAGCAGCGGCCTTGTTCCAGATACGCAGTATTTT. Its protein is CASSGLVPDTQYF.

This chain links TRBV3-1 (or the pseudogene TRBV3-2) with TRBJ2-7; a weak D match, TRBD2 (5 bases). Between the trimmed V and J ends, which lost 5 bases and 4 bases, there was a span of 18 bases. The CDR3 is 15 amino acids. Germline V gives CDR1 LGHDT, CDR2 YNNKEL (reference sequence). The CDR3 DNA follows: TGTGCCAGCAGCAGCGCGACTGGCGGGTCGTACGAGCAGTACTTC. As protein: CASSSATGGSYEQYF.

This clone showed up just a few times. The rearrangement links TRBV6-6 to TRBJ1-3; 9 bases match TRBD1. Germline V gene data show CDR1 as MNHNY and CDR2 as SVGAGI (reference sequence). CDR3 size: 14 residues. After removal of 8 bases from V and 8 bases from J, the junction contained 10 bases not matched to a gene. In DNA form, the CDR3 reads TGTGCCAGCGATACCGGGACAGGGCGACACACCATATATTTT. This gives the protein CASDTGTGRHTIYF.

This clone was counted only a few times. This chain joins TRBV4-1 and TRBJ1-5; D not certain. Germline values: CDR1 MGHRA, CDR2 YSYEKL. This CDR3 region has 15 residues. Trimming took off 2 bases at V and 0 bases at J, with 8 bases between the two ends. This chain's CDR3 is CASSQQRYSNQPQHF. The CDR3 DNA reads as TGCGCCAGCAGCCAACAGAGGTATAGCAATCAGCCCCAGCATTTT.

The rearrangement links TRBV11-3 to TRBJ2-7; D possibly corresponds to TRBD1 (5 bases). CDR3 length: 13 residues. Germline V CDR1 and CDR2: SGHNT, YENEEA. Deletions cut 5 bases from V and 5 bases from J, with 13 bases between. The CDR3 region is CASSAPGIHEQYF. Written as DNA, the CDR3 is TGTGCCAGCAGCGCCCCAGGGATCCACGAGCAGTACTTC.

Only one count was recorded for this clone. V and J are TRBV19 and TRBJ2-3; 8 bases agree with TRBD2. The J segment lost 6 bases and the V segment lost 6 bases, leaving 11 bases of the junction unmatched. This CDR3 contains 15 residues. Per the germline V gene, CDR1 is LNHDA and CDR2 is SQIVND (reference sequence). The CDR3: CASRSPGLDADTQYF. The CDR3 nucleotides read TGTGCCAGTAGGAGCCCGGGACTAGATGCGGATACGCAGTATTTT. Together with reference TRBV19 and TRBJ2-3, the CDR3 gives the full variable domain: DGGITQSPKYLFRKEGQNVTLSCEQNLNHDAMYWYRQDPGQGLRLIYYSQIVNDFQKGDIAEGYSVSREKKESFPLTVTSAQKNPTAFYLCASRSPGLDADTQYFGPGTRLTVL.

The chain has TRBV11-2 and TRBJ2-7, with D possibly matching TRBD2 (5 bases). V was pared by 0 bases and J by 0 bases, with 15 bases between. The CDR3 consists of 17 residues. Per the germline V gene, CDR1 is SGHAT and CDR2 is FQNNGV. In DNA form, the CDR3 reads TGTGCCAGCAGCTTAGATCAGGACTTCTCCAGCTCCTACGAGCAGTACTTC. Its translation is CASSLDQDFSSSYEQYF.

V and J are TRBV4-1 and TRBJ2-5, with D unresolved. Germline V gene data show CDR1 as MGHRA and CDR2 as YSYEKL. This CDR3 spans 17 amino acids. The V end was cut by 4 bases, the J end by 4 bases, with 22 bases between. CDR3 nucleotide sequence: TGCGCCAGCAGCCCTCCCTTTGGTTCGAGCGCGCCAGAGACCCAGTACTTC. It yields the protein CASSPPFGSSAPETQYF.

This clone has just one count. The chain couples TRBV7-9 to TRBJ2-1; the match to TRBD1 covers 11 bases. J was trimmed by 9 bases and V by 6 bases; bases with no gene match: 7. Germline CDR1 and CDR2: SEHNR and FQNEAQ (reference sequence). The CDR3 is made up of 14 amino acids. The chain's CDR3 is CASRPGQGAGEQFF. The DNA for the CDR3 is TGTGCCAGCAGACCTGGACAGGGGGCAGGTGAGCAGTTCTTC.

The rearrangement uses TRBV3-1 (or the pseudogene TRBV3-2) and TRBJ2-5; 14 bases agree with TRBD2. Trimming removed 6 bases from V and 6 bases from J; junction bases left unmatched: 6. The CDR3 runs 15 residues. Germline loops: CDR1 LGHDT, CDR2 YNNKEL (reference sequence). CDR3 DNA: TGTGCCAGCAGAAGACTAGCGGGGGGGCAAAAGACCCAGTACTTC. This codes for CASRRLAGGQKTQYF.

This rearrangement joins TRBV4-1 to TRBJ2-1; D might be TRBD1 (5 bases). Trimming took 4 bases from V and 7 from J, leaving 14 bases between them. Germline V gene sequence: CDR1 MGHRA, CDR2 YSYEKL. The CDR3 consists of 14 residues. The CDR3 region is CASSRLRQSNEQFF. CDR3 coding DNA: TGCGCCAGCAGCCGCTTACGACAGAGTAATGAGCAGTTCTTC.

This sequence joins TRBV5-1 and TRBJ2-3; D not certain. The V and J ends lost 0 bases and 5 bases respectively, with 10 bases between them. Germline-derived CDR1 and CDR2 are SGHRS and YFSETQ. This CDR3 is built from 14 residues. Written as DNA, the CDR3 is TGCGCCAGCAGCTTGGGAGGTCGACTAGATACGCAGTATTTT. This gives the protein CASSLGGRLDTQYF.

This clone was found once. V gene TRBV30 combines with J gene TRBJ1-1; D is unclear. There are 12 residues in the CDR3. V was cut by 1 base and J by 6 bases, with 9 bases left in between. The germline gives CDR1 GTSNPN, CDR2 SVGIG (reference sequence). In DNA form, the CDR3 reads TGTGCCTGGAGTGGTATAGTTGCTGAAGCTTTCTTT. This codes for CAWSGIVAEAFF.

The gene calls are TRBV7-9 and TRBJ2-2; 7 nucleotides align to TRBD1. The CDR3 runs 15 residues. J gave up 6 bases and V 5 bases, and 9 bases lay outside the gene matches. Per the germline V gene, CDR1 is SEHNR and CDR2 is FQNEAQ (reference sequence). CDR3: CASSPRDSPSGELFF. The CDR3 DNA is TGTGCCAGCAGCCCCCGGGACAGCCCCTCCGGGGAGCTGTTTTTT. Variable domain in full (rest from reference TRBV7-9 and TRBJ2-2): DTGVSQNPRHKITKRGQNVTFRCDPISEHNRLYWYRQTLGQGPEFLTYFQNEAQLEKSRLLSDRFSAERPKGSFSTLEIQRTEQGDSAMYLCASSPRDSPSGELFFGEGSRLTVL.

The V and J genes are TRBV5-1 and TRBJ2-3, with D perhaps TRBD1 (5 bases). Trimming left V 5 bases short and J 4 bases short, with 11 bases between. The CDR3 contains 13 residues. CDR1 is SGHRS, CDR2 YFSETQ, per germline. The CDR3 sequence: CASRYQGADTQYF. CDR3 DNA: TGCGCCAGCAGGTATCAGGGTGCAGATACGCAGTATTTT.

The chain recombines TRBV7-9 with TRBJ2-3; 8 bases line up with TRBD1. The CDR3 extends over 14 amino acids. J was trimmed by 4 bases and V by 0 bases; bases with no gene match: 0. Germline loops: CDR1 SEHNR, CDR2 FQNEAQ (reference sequence). In DNA form, the CDR3 reads TGTGCCAGCAGCTTAGCACAGGGGGCAGATACGCAGTATTTT. It encodes CASSLAQGADTQYF.

The J gene is TRBJ2-1, the V gene TRBV7-2; TRBD2 agrees at 13 bases. Germline values: CDR1 SGHTA, CDR2 FQGNSA. CDR3 length equals 18 residues. V lost 1 base, J lost 2 bases, and 5 bases stayed unmatched. This CDR3 reads CASSLEQGLAGTYNEQFF. The CDR3 DNA follows: TGTGCCAGCAGCTTAGAGCAGGGACTAGCGGGAACCTACAATGAGCAGTTCTTC. The variable domain in full, with the rest retrieved from reference TRBV7-2 and TRBJ2-1, is GAGVSQSPSNKVTEKGKDVELRCDPISGHTALYWYRQSLGQGLEFLIYFQGNSAPDKSGLPSDRFSAERTGGSVSTLTIQRTQQEDSAVYLCASSLEQGLAGTYNEQFFGPGTRLTVL.

The chain combines TRBV27 with TRBJ1-2, with 10 bases fitting TRBD1. This CDR3 has 15 amino acids. After removal of 2 bases from V and 7 bases from J, the junction contained 7 bases not matched to a gene. Germline assignment: CDR1 MNHEY and CDR2 SMNVEV (reference sequence). CDR3 in amino acids: CASSLQGQGNGGYTF. DNA of the CDR3: TGTGCCAGCAGTTTACAGGGACAGGGGAATGGTGGCTACACCTTC.